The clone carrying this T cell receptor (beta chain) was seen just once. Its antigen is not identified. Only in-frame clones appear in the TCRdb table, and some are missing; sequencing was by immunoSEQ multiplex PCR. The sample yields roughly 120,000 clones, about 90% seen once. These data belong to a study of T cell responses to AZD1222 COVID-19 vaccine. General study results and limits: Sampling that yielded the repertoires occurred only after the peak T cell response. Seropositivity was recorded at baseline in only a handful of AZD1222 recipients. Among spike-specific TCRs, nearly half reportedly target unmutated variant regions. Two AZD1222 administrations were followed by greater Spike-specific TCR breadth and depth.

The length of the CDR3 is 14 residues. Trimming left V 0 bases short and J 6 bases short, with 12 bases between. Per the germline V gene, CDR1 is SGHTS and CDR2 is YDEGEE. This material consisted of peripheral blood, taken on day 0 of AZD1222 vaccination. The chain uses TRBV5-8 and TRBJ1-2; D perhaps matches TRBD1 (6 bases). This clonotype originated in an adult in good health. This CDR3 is CASSLVPRGDGYTF. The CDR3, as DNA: TGTGCCAGCAGCTTGGTCCCTAGGGGGGATGGCTACACCTTC.